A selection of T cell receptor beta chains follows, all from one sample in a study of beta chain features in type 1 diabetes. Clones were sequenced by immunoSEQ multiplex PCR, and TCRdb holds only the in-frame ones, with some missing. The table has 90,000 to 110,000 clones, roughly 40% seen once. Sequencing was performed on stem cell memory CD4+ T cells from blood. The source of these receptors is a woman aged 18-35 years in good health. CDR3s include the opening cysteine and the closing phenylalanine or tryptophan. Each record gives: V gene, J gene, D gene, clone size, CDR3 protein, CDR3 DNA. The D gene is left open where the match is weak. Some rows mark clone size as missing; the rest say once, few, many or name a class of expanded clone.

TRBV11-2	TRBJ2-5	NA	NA	CASSLVFRGRETQYF	TGTGCCAGCAGCTTAGTCTTTAGGGGTCGGGAGACCCAGTACTTC
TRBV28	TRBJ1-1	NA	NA	CASSLPGAWNTEAFF	TGTGCCAGCAGTTTACCAGGGGCGTGGAACACTGAAGCTTTCTTT
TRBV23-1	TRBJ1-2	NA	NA	CASSQSRARALLDGYTF	TGCGCCAGCAGTCAATCAAGGGCGCGCGCCCTACTAGATGGCTACACCTTC
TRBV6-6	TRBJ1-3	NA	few	CASTPSGNTIYF	TGTGCCAGCACCCCATCCGGAAACACCATATATTTT
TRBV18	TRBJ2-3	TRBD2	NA	CASSRYLADRVDTQYF	TGTGCCAGCTCCCGCTACCTAGCGGACCGCGTGGATACGCAGTATTTT
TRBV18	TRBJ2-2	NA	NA	CASSRLVGQTGELFF	TGTGCCAGCTCACGACTAGTTGGCCAAACCGGGGAGCTGTTTTTT
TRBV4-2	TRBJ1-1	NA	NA	CASSQGPAGQNTEAFF	TGTGCCAGCAGCCAAGGGCCGGCGGGGCAGAACACTGAAGCTTTCTTT
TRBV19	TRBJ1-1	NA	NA	CASSLPRQRTEAFF	TGTGCCAGTAGTCTACCCCGACAGAGAACTGAAGCTTTCTTT
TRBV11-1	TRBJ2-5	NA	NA	CASSLGPVRSQETQYF	TGTGCCAGCAGCTTAGGCCCCGTTCGATCGCAGGAGACCCAGTACTTC
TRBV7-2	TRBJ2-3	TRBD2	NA	CASSLHASGLAGYPDTQYF	TGTGCCAGCAGCTTACACGCCTCCGGACTAGCGGGATACCCAGATACGCAGTATTTT
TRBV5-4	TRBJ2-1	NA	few	CASSAGQPTYNEQFF	TGTGCCAGCAGCGCTGGACAACCCACATACAATGAGCAGTTCTTC
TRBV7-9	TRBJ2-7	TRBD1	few	CASSRTRQGVYEQYF	TGTGCCAGCAGCCGAACCCGACAGGGGGTCTACGAGCAGTACTTC
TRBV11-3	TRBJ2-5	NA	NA	CASSETGQETQYF	TGTGCCAGCAGCGAGACAGGCCAAGAGACCCAGTACTTC
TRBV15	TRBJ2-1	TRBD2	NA	CATSRDGTSGYNEQFF	TGTGCCACCAGCAGAGATGGGACTAGCGGATACAATGAGCAGTTCTTC
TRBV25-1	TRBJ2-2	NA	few	CASSPQGTVNTGELFF	TGTGCCAGCAGTCCACAGGGCACTGTTAACACCGGGGAGCTGTTTTTT
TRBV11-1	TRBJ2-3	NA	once	CASRNRGTDTQYF	TGTGCCAGCAGGAACAGGGGCACAGATACGCAGTATTTT
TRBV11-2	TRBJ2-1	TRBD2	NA	CASSSGTSGYNEQFF	TGTGCCAGCAGCTCAGGGACTAGCGGCTACAATGAGCAGTTCTTC
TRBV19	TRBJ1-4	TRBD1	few	CASSPTGAKSEKLFF	TGTGCCAGTAGTCCGACAGGGGCGAAGAGTGAAAAACTGTTTTTT
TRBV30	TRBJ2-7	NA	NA	CAWSPSTGTPARRSYEQYF	TGTGCCTGGAGTCCCTCGACCGGGACACCGGCCCGTCGCTCCTACGAGCAGTACTTC
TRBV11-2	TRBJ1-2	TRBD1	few	CASSRTGPPYGYTF	TGTGCCAGCAGCCGGACAGGCCCTCCATATGGCTACACCTTC